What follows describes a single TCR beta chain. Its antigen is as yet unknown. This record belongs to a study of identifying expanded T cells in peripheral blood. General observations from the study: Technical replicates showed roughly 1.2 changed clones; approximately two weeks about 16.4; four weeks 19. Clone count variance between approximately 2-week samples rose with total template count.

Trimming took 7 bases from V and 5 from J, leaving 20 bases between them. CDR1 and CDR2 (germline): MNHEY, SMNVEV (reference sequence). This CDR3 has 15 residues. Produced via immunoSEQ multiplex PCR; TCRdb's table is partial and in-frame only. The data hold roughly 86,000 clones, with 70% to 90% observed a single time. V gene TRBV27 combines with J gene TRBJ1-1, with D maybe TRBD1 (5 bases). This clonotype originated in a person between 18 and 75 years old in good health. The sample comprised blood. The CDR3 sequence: CASNPVGGGRTEAFF. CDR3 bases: TGTGCCAGCAACCCCGTGGGGGGAGGAAGGACTGAAGCTTTCTTT.